The 6 T cell receptor beta chains presented below share a single source sample, sequenced in a study of blood T cells in healthy people across ages. A second PCR of roughly 7 to 11 cycles used a sample-barcoded 5' primer and a J-beta primer mix. A single record per CDR3 protein comes from TCRdb applying MiXCR to the 5' RACE reads. The sample holds roughly 1,500,000 distinct CDR3 sequences, about 35% seen once. Sequences were obtained from blood. These receptors originate from a woman aged 30 to 39 in good health.

V and J are TRBV6-5 and TRBJ2-1, with a tentative D call TRBD1 (5 bases). The CDR3 is 15 residues long. V was trimmed by 2 bases and J by 6 bases, leaving 14 bases between them. The germline gives CDR1 MNHEY, CDR2 SVGAGI. The CDR3 sequence: CASSYQWGRINEQFF. In nucleotides, the CDR3 is TGTGCCAGCAGTTACCAATGGGGCCGGATCAATGAGCAGTTCTTC.

The V and J genes are TRBV3-1 and TRBJ2-6; no reliable D call. This CDR3 is built from 13 residues. The germline gives CDR1 LGHDT, CDR2 YNNKEL (reference sequence). V lost 3 bases, J lost 10 bases, and 10 bases lay in between. The CDR3 nucleotides read TGTGCCAGCAGCCACAATGTGGTAAACGTCCTGACTTTC. It yields the protein CASSHNVVNVLTF. Using reference TRBV3-1 and TRBJ2-6 for the parts outside the CDR3, the full variable domain is DTAVSQTPKYLVTQMGNDKSIKCEQNLGHDTMYWYKQDSKKFLKIMFSYNNKELIINETVPNRFSPKSPDKAHLNLHINSLELGDSAVYFCASSHNVVNVLTFGAGSRLTVL.

This clonotype was picked up a small number of times. V gene TRBV12-5 combines with J gene TRBJ2-3; D gene ambiguous. The V and J ends lost 7 bases and 2 bases respectively, with 13 bases between them. Germline V gene data show CDR1 as LGHNT and CDR2 as FRNRAP. The length of the CDR3 is 14 residues. The CDR3: CASALAAHTDTQYF. DNA for the CDR3: TGTGCTAGTGCCTTAGCCGCTCACACAGATACGCAGTATTTT. The full variable domain, with the rest looked up from reference TRBV12-5 and TRBJ2-3, is DARVTQTPRHKVTEMGQEVTMRCQPILGHNTVFWYRQTMMQGLELLAYFRNRAPLDDSGMPKDRFSAEMPDATLATLKIQPSEPRDSAVYFCASALAAHTDTQYFGPGTRLTVL.

This chain links TRBV20-1 with TRBJ1-2, with a possible D match to TRBD1 (5 bases). Trimming pared 3 bases from V and 2 bases from J, leaving 13 bases between. Germline assignment: CDR1 DFQATT and CDR2 SNEGSKA (reference sequence). The CDR3 loop spans 14 amino acids. The CDR3 region is CSASGGQRNYGYTF. The CDR3 coding sequence is TGCAGTGCTAGTGGTGGACAACGAAACTATGGCTACACCTTC.

The V gene is TRBV20-1, the J gene TRBJ2-4; possibly TRBD1 for D (6 bases). The end of the DNA is better explained by TRBJ2-7, so the J call may be wrong. The CDR3 has 15 residues. CDR1 and CDR2 (germline): DFQATT, SNEGSKA (reference sequence). The CDR3 spells CSARDRQGMFHEQYF. CDR3 coding DNA: TGCAGTGCTAGAGATCGGCAGGGGATGTTCCACGAGCAGTACTTC.

In this sample, this clonotype turned up a few times. The chain uses TRBV7-9 and TRBJ1-2; no definite D call. Germline V lookup: CDR1 SEHNR, CDR2 FQNEAQ (reference sequence). This CDR3 is built from 16 residues. V was pared by 5 bases and J by 1 base, with 17 bases between. CDR3 sequence reads: CASSPKDGYLNYGYTF. CDR3 DNA sequence: TGTGCCAGCAGCCCGAAGGACGGTTACCTTAACTATGGCTACACCTTC.